A selection of T cell receptor beta chains follows, all from one sample in a study of CD8 T cells in Susac syndrome. TCRdb re-called the immunoSEQ multiplex PCR reads through MiXCR, storing one row per CDR3 protein. The sample shows roughly 180,000 distinct CDR3 sequences, about 93% of them seen only once. The sequenced sample was CD4+ T cells from PBMCs. Receptors were obtained from a human donor in good health. Each CDR3 is given with its conserved first and last residue. D genes are given only for firm matches. Rows may omit the clone size; those that give it use once, few, many or a size class.

V gene,D gene,CDR3 length,J gene,clone size,CDR3 DNA,CDR3 protein
TRBV5-1,TRBD2,15,TRBJ2-5,.,TGCGCCAGCAGCTTGGACGGGGGGACCCAAGAGACCCAGTACTTC,CASSLDGGTQETQYF
TRBV11-2,.,15,TRBJ1-1,.,TGTGCCAGCAGCTATCAGGGGTCGATGAACACTGAAGCTTTCTTT,CASSYQGSMNTEAFF
TRBV11-3,TRBD1,16,TRBJ2-1,.,TGTGCCAGCAGCTCTCAGACAGGGGAAGCCCGGAATGAGCAGTTCTTC,CASSSQTGEARNEQFF
TRBV29-1,TRBD1,15,TRBJ2-5,.,TGCAGCGTTCGTCCGCGACAGGGGGCGAGGGAGACCCAGTACTTC,CSVRPRQGARETQYF
TRBV5-4,TRBD1,16,TRBJ2-4,.,TGTGCCAGCAGCCCAGAGCCAGGGGGCGGTAGAAACATTCAGTACTTC,CASSPEPGGGRNIQYF
TRBV28,.,11,TRBJ1-2,once,TGTGCCAGCAGGGGGATCCTTGGCTACACCTTC,CASRGILGYTF
TRBV12-3/TRBV12-4,.,14,TRBJ2-5,.,TGTGCCAGCAGTTTCGGGACCTCCGGGGAGACCCAGTACTTC,CASSFGTSGETQYF
TRBV2,.,13,TRBJ1-1,.,TGTGCCAGCAGTGAAGATGCCGGACACAAGGCTTTCTTT,CASSEDAGHKAFF
TRBV3-1,.,14,TRBJ1-1,.,TGTGCCAGCAGCCTCCTGACGGGGGGCACTGAAGCTTTCTTT,CASSLLTGGTEAFF
TRBV14,TRBD2,14,TRBJ2-7,.,TGTGCCAGCAGCCAAGGACTAGCGTACTACGAGCAGTACTTC,CASSQGLAYYEQYF
TRBV28,.,14,TRBJ2-7,.,TGTGCCAGCAGTTTCTGGCAGGGCAGGCACGAGCAGTACTTC,CASSFWQGRHEQYF